This T cell receptor (beta chain) was identified in a study of blood T cell repertoires in COVID-19. Per the germline V gene, CDR1 is ENHRY and CDR2 is SYGVKD. This CDR3 comprises 14 residues. V was clipped by 6 bases and J by 2 bases, with 14 bases between them. TCRdb's table, derived via immunoSEQ multiplex PCR, lists solely in-frame clones and lacks some. The data contain about 41,000 clones, around 83% of them singletons. This rearrangement joins TRBV10-3 to TRBJ2-7, with D perhaps matching TRBD1 (6 bases). The sequence was collected from a woman aged 60-75 years with acute or convalescent COVID-19. Sequenced material: peripheral blood. The DNA for the CDR3 is TGTGCCATCAGCGCCACCGGGACACCCTACGAGCAGTACTTC. Translated: CAISATGTPYEQYF.